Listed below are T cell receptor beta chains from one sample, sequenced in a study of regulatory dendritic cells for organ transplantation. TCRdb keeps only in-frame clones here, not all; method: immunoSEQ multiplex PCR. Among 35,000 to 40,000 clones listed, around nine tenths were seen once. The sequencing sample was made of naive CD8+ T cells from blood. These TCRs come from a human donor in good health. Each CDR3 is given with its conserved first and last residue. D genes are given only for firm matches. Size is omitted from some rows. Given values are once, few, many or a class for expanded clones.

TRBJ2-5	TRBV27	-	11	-	CASRGVLTQYF	TGTGCCAGCAGGGGGGTATTGACCCAGTACTTC
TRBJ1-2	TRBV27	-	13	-	CASSSRAGRGYTF	TGTGCCAGCAGTTCTCGGGCAGGTCGAGGGTACACCTTC
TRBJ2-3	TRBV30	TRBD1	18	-	CAWSGTIQGTFGTDTQYF	TGTGCCTGGAGTGGTACCATACAGGGGACGTTCGGCACAGATACGCAGTATTTT
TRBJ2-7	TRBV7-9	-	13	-	CASSSMTAYEQYF	TGTGCCAGCAGCTCTATGACAGCCTACGAGCAGTACTTC
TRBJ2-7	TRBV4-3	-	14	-	CASSAGFLSYEQYF	TGCGCCAGCAGTGCGGGATTCCTCTCCTACGAGCAGTACTTC
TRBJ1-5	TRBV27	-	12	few	CASSLGGQPQHF	TGTGCCAGCAGTTTGGGGGGTCAGCCCCAGCATTTT
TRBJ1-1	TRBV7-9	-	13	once	CASNFPSGTEAFF	TGTGCCAGCAACTTCCCTTCAGGCACTGAAGCTTTCTTT
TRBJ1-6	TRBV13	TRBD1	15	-	CASSLNRDSGSPLHF	TGTGCCAGCAGCTTGAACCGGGACAGCGGGTCACCCCTCCACTTT
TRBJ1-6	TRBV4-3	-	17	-	CASSQDWVIAPNSPLHF	TGCGCCAGCAGCCAAGATTGGGTAATCGCTCCGAATTCACCCCTCCACTTT
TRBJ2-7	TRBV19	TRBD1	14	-	CASSVGQGAYEQYF	TGTGCCAGTAGTGTGGGACAGGGGGCCTACGAGCAGTACTTC
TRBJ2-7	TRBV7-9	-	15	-	CASSLWSVTAYGQYF	TGTGCCAGCAGCTTATGGAGCGTCACAGCCTACGGGCAGTACTTC
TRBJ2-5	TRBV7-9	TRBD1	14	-	CASSPRDRAETQYF	TGTGCCAGCAGCCCCCGGGACAGGGCGGAGACCCAGTACTTC
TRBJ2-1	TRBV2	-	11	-	CASRLTGEQFF	TGTGCCAGCAGGCTGACAGGCGAGCAGTTCTTC
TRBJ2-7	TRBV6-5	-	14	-	CASSFGGTPYEQYF	TGTGCCAGCAGTTTCGGGGGAACGCCCTACGAGCAGTACTTC
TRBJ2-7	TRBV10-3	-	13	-	CAISDPTVDEQYF	TGTGCCATCAGTGACCCGACAGTGGACGAGCAGTACTTC
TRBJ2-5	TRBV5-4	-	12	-	CASSLGGIASYF	TGTGCCAGCAGCTTGGGGGGGATCGCCTCGTACTTC
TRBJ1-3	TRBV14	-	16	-	CASSQDFAGDGNTIYF	TGTGCCAGCAGCCAAGATTTCGCAGGGGATGGAAACACCATATATTTT
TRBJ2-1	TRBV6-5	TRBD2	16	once	CASSYFSSGASREQFF	TGTGCCAGCAGTTATTTTTCTAGCGGGGCATCGCGGGAGCAGTTCTTC
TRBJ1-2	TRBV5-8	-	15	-	CASSLADEGRYGYTF	TGTGCCAGCAGCTTGGCCGATGAAGGGCGCTATGGCTACACCTTC
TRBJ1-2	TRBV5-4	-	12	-	CASSLVGADDTF	TGTGCCAGCAGCTTGGTTGGGGCGGACGACACCTTC
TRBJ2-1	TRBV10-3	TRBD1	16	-	CAISDGEDRDNREQFF	TGTGCCATCAGTGATGGTGAGGACAGGGATAATCGTGAGCAGTTCTTC
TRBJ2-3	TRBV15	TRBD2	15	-	CATSETSGSTDTQYF	TGTGCCACCAGCGAAACTAGCGGGAGTACAGATACGCAGTATTTT
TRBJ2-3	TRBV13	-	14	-	CASSPMWGGDTQYF	TGTGCCAGCAGCCCTATGTGGGGCGGTGATACGCAGTATTTT
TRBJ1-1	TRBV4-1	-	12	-	CASSQDGTEAFF	TGCGCCAGCAGCCAAGACGGCACTGAAGCTTTCTTT
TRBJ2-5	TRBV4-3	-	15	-	CASSQVWGAGETQYF	TGCGCCAGCAGCCAAGTTTGGGGGGCTGGGGAGACCCAGTACTTC
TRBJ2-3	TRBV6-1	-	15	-	CASSRTDTSTDTQYF	TGTGCCAGCAGTAGGACAGATACTAGCACAGATACGCAGTATTTT
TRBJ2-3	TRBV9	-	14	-	CASTGKDGADTQYF	TGTGCCAGCACCGGAAAGGACGGAGCCGATACGCAGTATTTT
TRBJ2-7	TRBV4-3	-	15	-	CASSQEVRGRYEQYF	TGCGCCAGCAGCCAAGAAGTGAGGGGACGCTACGAGCAGTACTTC
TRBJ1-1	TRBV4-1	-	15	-	CASSQYGPLNTEAFF	TGCGCCAGCAGCCAATACGGGCCCTTGAACACTGAAGCTTTCTTT
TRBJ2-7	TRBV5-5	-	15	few	CASRYRTSSSYEQYF	TGTGCCAGCAGATATCGTACTTCGAGCTCCTACGAGCAGTACTTC
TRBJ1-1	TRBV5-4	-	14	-	CASSLGRGYTEAFF	TGTGCCAGCAGTTTGGGGCGGGGGTACACTGAAGCTTTCTTT
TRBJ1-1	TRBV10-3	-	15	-	CAISELGEGRTEAFF	TGTGCCATCAGTGAGTTGGGGGAGGGTCGCACTGAAGCTTTCTTT
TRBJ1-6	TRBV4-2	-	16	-	CASSQGASSYNSPLHF	TGTGCCAGCAGCCAAGGGGCGAGCTCCTATAATTCACCCCTCCACTTT
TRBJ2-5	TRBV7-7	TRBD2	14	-	CASSPIAGGETQYF	TGTGCTAGCAGCCCCATAGCGGGTGGTGAGACCCAGTACTTC
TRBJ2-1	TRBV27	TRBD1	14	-	CASSWDRAYNEQFF	TGTGCCAGCAGTTGGGACAGGGCTTACAATGAGCAGTTCTTC
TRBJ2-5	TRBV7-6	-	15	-	CASSLARTFSESQYF	TGTGCCAGCAGCTTAGCAAGAACTTTCTCAGAGAGCCAGTACTTC
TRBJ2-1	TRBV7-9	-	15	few	CASSLSESSYNEQFF	TGTGCCAGCAGCTTAAGTGAGAGCTCCTACAATGAGCAGTTCTTC
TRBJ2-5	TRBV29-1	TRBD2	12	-	CKPGLALETQYF	TGCAAACCGGGACTAGCTTTGGAGACCCAGTACTTC
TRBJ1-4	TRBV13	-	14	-	CASSTQGTNEKLFF	TGTGCCAGCAGCACCCAGGGAACTAATGAAAAACTGTTTTTT
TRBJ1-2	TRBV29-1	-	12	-	CSVDGGSYGYTF	TGCAGCGTTGATGGGGGGTCCTATGGCTACACCTTC
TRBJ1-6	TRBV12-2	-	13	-	CASRPGENSPLHF	TGTGCAAGTCGGCCAGGGGAGAATTCACCCCTCCACTTT
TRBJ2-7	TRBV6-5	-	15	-	CASSYGLAGPYEQYF	TGTGCCAGCAGTTATGGCCTAGCCGGCCCCTACGAGCAGTACTTC
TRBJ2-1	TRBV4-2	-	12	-	CASSQVRYEQFF	TGTGCCAGCAGCCAAGTTCGATATGAGCAGTTCTTC
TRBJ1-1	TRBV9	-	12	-	CASSVGGTEAFF	TGTGCCAGCAGCGTAGGGGGGACTGAAGCTTTCTTT
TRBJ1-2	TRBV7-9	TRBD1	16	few	CASSHHTDRVSYGYTF	TGTGCCAGCAGCCACCACACTGACAGGGTGAGCTATGGCTACACCTTC
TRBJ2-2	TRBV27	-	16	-	CASSLSGGTPPGELFF	TGTGCCAGCAGTCTATCAGGGGGGACTCCGCCCGGGGAGCTGTTTTTT
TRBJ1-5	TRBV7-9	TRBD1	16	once	CASSLVRDSYNQPQHF	TGTGCCAGCAGCTTAGTTCGGGACAGTTACAATCAGCCCCAGCATTTT
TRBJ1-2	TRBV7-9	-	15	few	CASSFNQVCREGYTF	TGTGCCAGCAGCTTTAATCAGGTATGCAGGGAGGGCTACACCTTC
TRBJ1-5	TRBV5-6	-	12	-	CASSLGQVPQHF	TGTGCCAGCAGCTTGGGACAGGTGCCCCAGCATTTT
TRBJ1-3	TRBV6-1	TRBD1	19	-	CASSEALEPGQVWSNTIYF	TGTGCCAGCAGTGAAGCGCTAGAGCCGGGACAGGTCTGGAGTAACACCATATATTTT
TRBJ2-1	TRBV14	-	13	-	CASSPAFRSGQFF	TGTGCCAGCAGCCCCGCCTTTAGGAGTGGGCAGTTCTTC
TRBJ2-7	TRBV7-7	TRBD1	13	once	CASSRQGGYEQYF	TGTGCTAGCAGCCGACAGGGGGGCTACGAGCAGTACTTC
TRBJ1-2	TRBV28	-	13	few	CASSIRINYGYTF	TGTGCCAGCAGTATACGGATTAACTATGGCTACACCTTC
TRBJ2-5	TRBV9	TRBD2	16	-	CASSVDDLAVQETQYF	TGTGCCAGCAGCGTAGATGATCTAGCGGTCCAAGAGACCCAGTACTTC
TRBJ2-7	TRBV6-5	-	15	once	CASSSSSGLIYEQYF	TGTGCCAGCAGTTCCAGCAGCGGCCTAATTTACGAGCAGTACTTC